The entry below gives a single TCR beta chain sequence along with its context. The data stem from a study of blood T cell repertoires in COVID-19. Overall study: Specimens from acute and convalescent COVID-19 originated in the United States, Italy and Spain. T cells, B-cell-depleted T cells, or PBMCs provided the cDNA or gDNA that served as material.

Clones were read by immunoSEQ multiplex PCR, and TCRdb kept only the in-frame ones, dropping some. This sample yields roughly 300,000 clones, of which 75% to 95% are seen a single time; 1.1% belongs to the top ten. Adults between roughly 18 and 100 years of age took part from about two dozen US areas. Participant reports of clinical history set cohort assignment. The germline V gene encodes CDR1 SGHKS and CDR2 YYEKEE (reference sequence). This CDR3 has 15 amino acids. V was cut by 2 bases and J by 7 bases, with 16 bases left in between. This receptor was taken from a woman aged 25 to 39 who had recovered from COVID-19. The V and J genes are TRBV5-5 and TRBJ1-3; D remains ambiguous. Sequencing was performed on PBMCs or T cells enriched from blood (not recorded which). CDR3 nucleotides: TGTGCCAGCAGCTTATCCAGGATACACGGCAACACCATATATTTT. Translation gives CASSLSRIHGNTIYF. The full variable domain, with the rest looked up from reference TRBV5-5 and TRBJ1-3, is DAGVTQSPTHLIKTRGQQVTLRCSPISGHKSVSWYQQVLGQGPQFIFQYYEKEERGRGNFPDRFSARQFPNYSSELNVNALLLGDSALYLCASSLSRIHGNTIYFGEGSWLTVV.